This T cell receptor (beta chain) was observed in a study of memory CD4+ T cells and cytomegalovirus serostatus. Study summary: Donors were healthy Belgian adults, about ten CMV seropositive and approximately 23 seronegative.

The sort gate was single viable CD3+CD4+CD8-CD45RO+ cells for memory CD4+ T cells. CDR3 length equals 12 residues. Germline V gene sequence: CDR1 MNHEY, CDR2 SVGAGI. V lost 7 bases to trimming and J lost 9 bases, with 13 bases between them. Sequenced by immunoSEQ multiplex PCR; TCRdb stores in-frame clones only, minus some. Among just under 60,000 clones listed, about 81% were seen once. This receptor was taken from an adult in good health and CMV-seronegative. The chain employs TRBV6-5 and TRBJ2-1, with D maybe TRBD2 (5 bases). The sequencing input was memory CD4+ T cells from blood. The CDR3 loop reads CASNPGKGEQFF. DNA for the CDR3: TGTGCCAGCAACCCGGGAAAGGGTGAGCAGTTCTTC.